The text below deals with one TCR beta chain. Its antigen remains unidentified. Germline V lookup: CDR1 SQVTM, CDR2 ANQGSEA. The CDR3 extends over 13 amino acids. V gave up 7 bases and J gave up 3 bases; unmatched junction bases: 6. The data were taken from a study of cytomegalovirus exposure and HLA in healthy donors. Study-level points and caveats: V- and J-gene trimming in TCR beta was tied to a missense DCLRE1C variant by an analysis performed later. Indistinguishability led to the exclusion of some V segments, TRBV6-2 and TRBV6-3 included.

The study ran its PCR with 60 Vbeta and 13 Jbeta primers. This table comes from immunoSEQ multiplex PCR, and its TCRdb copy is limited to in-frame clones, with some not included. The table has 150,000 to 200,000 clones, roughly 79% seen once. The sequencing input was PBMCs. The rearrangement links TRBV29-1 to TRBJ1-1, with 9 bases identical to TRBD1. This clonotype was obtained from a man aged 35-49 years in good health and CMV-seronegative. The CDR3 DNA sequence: TGCAGCGGGGGAAGACAGGGGGACACTGAAGCTTTCTTT. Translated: CSGGRQGDTEAFF.